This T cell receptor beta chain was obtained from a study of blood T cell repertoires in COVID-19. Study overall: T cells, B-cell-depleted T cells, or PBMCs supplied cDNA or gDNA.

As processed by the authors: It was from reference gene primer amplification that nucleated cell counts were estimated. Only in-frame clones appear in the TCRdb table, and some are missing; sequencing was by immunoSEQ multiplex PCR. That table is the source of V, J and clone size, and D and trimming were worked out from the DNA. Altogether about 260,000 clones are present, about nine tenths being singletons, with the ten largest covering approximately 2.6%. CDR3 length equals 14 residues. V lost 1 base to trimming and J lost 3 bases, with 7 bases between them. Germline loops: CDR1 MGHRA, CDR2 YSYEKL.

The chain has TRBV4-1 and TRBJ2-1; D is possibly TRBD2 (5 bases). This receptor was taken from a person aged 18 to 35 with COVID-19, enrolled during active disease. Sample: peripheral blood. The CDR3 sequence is CASSQVRDYNEQFF. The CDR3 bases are TGCGCCAGCAGCCAAGTACGGGACTACAATGAGCAGTTCTTC.